Each of the 26 T cell receptor beta chains below was sequenced from the same sample in a study of T-cell reconstitution after alpha-beta-depleted transplantation in children. The library targeted TCRbeta and was prepared with unique molecular identifiers. MiXCR was run by TCRdb on the PCR reads, yielding one entry per CDR3 protein. The table shows about 230,000 distinct CDR3 sequences, with around 9.7% occurring only once. The specimen was PBMCs from the stem cell graft donor, collected from the stem cell graft. The receptors shown here come from a human donor who donated a stem cell graft to a child with SCID.

This clonotype occurred many times. This sequence joins TRBV5-1 and TRBJ2-3, with TRBD2 matching over 7 bases. CDR3 length: 15 residues. V lost 0 bases, J lost 4 bases, and 5 bases stayed unmatched. From germline, CDR1 is SGHRS and CDR2 YFSETQ. CDR3 residues: CASSLGGGGADTQYF. For the CDR3, the DNA is TGCGCCAGCAGCTTGGGAGGCGGGGGAGCAGATACGCAGTATTTT.

About this clonotype: This could be a read error, since a much larger clone is one nucleotide away. This sequence joins TRBV7-9 and TRBJ2-7, with D tentatively TRBD2 (5 bases). V was trimmed by 5 bases and J by 0 bases, leaving 17 bases between them. Germline V gene lookup returns CDR1 SEHNR and CDR2 FQNEAQ (reference sequence). This CDR3 comprises 16 residues. The CDR3 nucleotides read TGTGCCAGCAGCCCTCCGGGAACCGTAAGCTCCTACGAGCAGTACTTC. It translates to CASSPPGTVSSYEQYF.

This clonotype has a count of ten or more. V gene TRBV9 combines with J gene TRBJ1-2; the D is unclear. V lost 0 bases, J lost 4 bases, and 10 bases lay in between. This CDR3 spans 14 amino acids. CDR1 is SGDLS and CDR2 is YYNGEE in the germline V gene. CDR3 coding DNA: TGTGCCAGCAGCGTAGGTCGAGGTGGCTATGGCTACACCTTC. It codes for CASSVGRGGYGYTF.

This clonotype was counted ten times or more. The J gene is TRBJ1-4, the V gene TRBV18; a weak D match, TRBD1 (6 bases). The V end was cut by 2 bases, the J end by 8 bases, with 15 bases between. The V gene's germline CDR1 is KGHSH and CDR2 LQKENI. The CDR3 runs to 15 residues. The CDR3 DNA follows: TGTGCCAGCTCACCAAAACAGGGAGGAGTAGAAAAACTGTTTTTT. Protein: CASSPKQGGVEKLFF.

The rearrangement links TRBV5-1 to TRBJ2-5; D remains ambiguous. The CDR3 loop spans 12 amino acids. The V and J ends lost 3 bases and 7 bases respectively, with 10 bases between them. The germline gives CDR1 SGHRS, CDR2 YFSETQ. In nucleotides, the CDR3 is TGCGCCAGCAGCTCCGAAGCTGGGACCCAGTACTTC. Translating it yields CASSSEAGTQYF.

This clonotype was seen many times. As DNA, the CDR3 is TGTGCCAGCAGCCAACAGGCGGGGAATCAGCCCCAGCATTTT. This gives the protein CASSQQAGNQPQHF. This chain links TRBV3-1 with TRBJ1-5; D call uncertain. Trimming took off 2 bases at V and 4 bases at J, with 9 bases between the two ends. Germline CDR1 and CDR2: LGHDT and YNNKEL (reference sequence). The CDR3 has 14 amino acids.

This clonotype was seen ten or more times. The V gene is TRBV20-1, the J gene TRBJ2-3; TRBD2 matches 12 bases. Germline loops: CDR1 DFQATT, CDR2 SNEGSKA (reference sequence). This CDR3 region has 14 residues. After removal of 6 bases from V and 3 bases from J, the junction contained 4 bases not matched to a gene. The CDR3 nucleotides are TGCAGTGCCGAAACTAGCGGGGGGACAGATACGCAGTATTTT. It encodes CSAETSGGTDTQYF.

This clonotype was observed many times. V gene TRBV5-1 combines with J gene TRBJ2-7, with unresolved D. Between the trimmed V and J ends, which lost 2 bases and 2 bases, there was a span of 5 bases. Germline CDR1 and CDR2: SGHRS and YFSETQ. This CDR3 has 12 amino acids. CDR3 region: CASSLRPYEQYF. The CDR3 region has the DNA TGCGCCAGCAGCTTAAGGCCCTACGAGCAGTACTTC.

The rearrangement links TRBV20-1 to TRBJ1-4; 8 nucleotides agree with TRBD1. Germline trimming cut 5 bases from V and 7 bases from J; bases unmatched to any gene: 9. Germline CDR1 is DFQATT and CDR2 is SNEGSKA (reference sequence). The CDR3 is 14 amino acids. CDR3 DNA: TGCAGTGCTCCAGACAGGGGAATGGTTGAAAAACTGTTTTTT. It yields the protein CSAPDRGMVEKLFF.

There are many counts of this clonotype. V is TRBV11-2 and J is TRBJ2-5, with 14 positions matching TRBD2. CDR3 length equals 20 residues. J gave up 2 bases and V 5 bases, and 16 bases lay outside the gene matches. Germline V gene data show CDR1 as SGHAT and CDR2 as FQNNGV. The chain's CDR3 is CASSQGFGTSGGTQQETQYF. The CDR3 DNA is TGTGCCAGCAGCCAGGGGTTTGGGACTAGCGGGGGAACTCAACAAGAGACCCAGTACTTC.

The chain carries TRBV7-2 and TRBJ2-5; D perhaps matches TRBD1 (5 bases). Germline CDR1 is SGHTA and CDR2 is FQGNSA. Trimming pared 4 bases from V and 2 bases from J, leaving 14 bases between. This CDR3 comprises 15 residues. In DNA form, the CDR3 reads TGTGCCAGCAGCTGGCCCGGCAGGGTTCAAGAGACCCAGTACTTC. Translated: CASSWPGRVQETQYF.

This clonotype showed up many times. The chain is built from TRBV20-1 and TRBJ1-2, with unresolved D. V lost 7 bases and J 2 bases, leaving 8 bases between the germline ends. The CDR3 runs 11 residues. The V gene's germline CDR1 is DFQATT and CDR2 SNEGSKA (reference sequence). The CDR3 region has the DNA TGCAGTGGCTCCGGGAACTATGGCTACACCTTC. Translated: CSGSGNYGYTF.

With respect to this clonotype: It may be a read error: a sequence one base away is much more abundant. The chain recombines TRBV20-1 with TRBJ2-5; 7 nucleotides align to TRBD1. Germline values: CDR1 DFQATT, CDR2 SNEGSKA (reference sequence). The CDR3 contains 12 residues. V was pared by 8 bases and J by 4 bases, with 7 bases of the junction left unmatched. The CDR3 nucleotides read TGCAGTTCTGGACAGGCACGAGAGACCCAGTACTTC. Translating gives CSSGQARETQYF.

This clonotype was recorded many times. The chain couples TRBV5-1 to TRBJ1-1; D uncertain. The CDR3 totals 16 residues. Germline loops: CDR1 SGHRS, CDR2 YFSETQ. Deletions cut 0 bases from V and 1 base from J, with 13 bases between. The CDR3 sequence is CASSLVPGLSNTEAFF. As DNA, the CDR3 is TGCGCCAGCAGCTTGGTTCCAGGACTCTCGAACACTGAAGCTTTCTTT.

A few counts support this clonotype. The gene calls are TRBV12-3 or TRBV12-4 and TRBJ2-5, with TRBD1 matching over 7 bases. Trimming at V came to 6 bases and at J to 1 base, leaving 5 bases not matched to a gene. The CDR3 covers 14 residues. This CDR3 reads CASRPTGSQETQYF. The CDR3 nucleotides are TGTGCCAGCAGACCGACAGGGTCCCAAGAGACCCAGTACTTC.

A remark on this clonotype: This sequence may be a read error, since a much larger clone differs from it by one base. V usage is TRBV29-1 and J usage is TRBJ2-7, with D tentatively TRBD1 (5 bases). Germline CDR1 reads SQVTM; CDR2 reads ANQGSEA. The CDR3 totals 14 residues. CDR3 sequence: CSVEKQGRPYELYF. CDR3 coding DNA: TGCAGCGTTGAAAAGCAGGGTCGGCCCTACGAGCTGTACTTC.

This clonotype turned up a few times. The chain is built from TRBV11-2 and TRBJ2-7; 10 positions agree with TRBD1. The CDR3 contains 16 residues. CDR1 is SGHAT and CDR2 is FQNNGV in the germline V gene. With 2 bases clipped from V and 2 bases from J, the junction kept 6 bases outside the gene matches. CDR3: CASSLTPDRGAYEQYF. CDR3 bases: TGTGCCAGCAGCTTAACCCCGGACAGGGGGGCCTACGAGCAGTACTTC.

This clonotype was recorded many times. J is TRBJ2-5 and V is TRBV5-5; D might be TRBD2 (5 bases). Germline V gene data show CDR1 as SGHKS and CDR2 as YYEKEE (reference sequence). Trimming took 1 base from V and 2 from J, leaving 18 bases between them. This CDR3 comprises 17 residues. CDR3 region: CASSLSAFRGLQETQYF. In DNA form, the CDR3 reads TGTGCCAGCAGCTTGTCTGCGTTCCGAGGGTTACAAGAGACCCAGTACTTC. Looking up the rest from reference TRBV5-5 and TRBJ2-5 gives the full variable domain: DAGVTQSPTHLIKTRGQQVTLRCSPISGHKSVSWYQQVLGQGPQFIFQYYEKEERGRGNFPDRFSARQFPNYSSELNVNALLLGDSALYLCASSLSAFRGLQETQYFGPGTRLLVL.

Many counts were recorded for this clonotype. The chain has TRBV15 and TRBJ1-1; D is undetermined. In germline, CDR1 is LNHNV, CDR2 YYDKDF (reference sequence). V lost 2 bases to trimming and J lost 0 bases, with 10 bases between them. The CDR3 has 15 amino acids. CDR3 DNA: TGTGCCACCAGCAGACCTCCCCCGCTGAACACTGAAGCTTTCTTT. It yields the protein CATSRPPPLNTEAFF.

This clonotype was seen repeatedly, ten times or more. The chain has TRBV7-9 and TRBJ1-1, with TRBD1 as a possible D gene (6 bases). CDR3 length equals 14 residues. Trimming took 2 bases from V and 4 from J, leaving 11 bases between them. CDR1 and CDR2 from the germline V gene are SEHNR and FQNEAQ (reference sequence). The CDR3 DNA reads TGTGCCAGCAGCTTAATTCGGGGGGCCACTGAAGCTTTCTTT. As protein: CASSLIRGATEAFF.

This clonotype was found a few times. This chain connects TRBV2 to TRBJ2-1; TRBD1 matches at 9 bases. Germline CDR1 and CDR2: SNHLY and FYNNEI. The J segment lost 12 bases and the V segment lost 8 bases, leaving 5 bases of the junction unmatched. The CDR3 spans 11 residues. The CDR3 region is CASPNRGRQFF. The CDR3 DNA reads TGTGCCAGCCCAAACAGGGGGCGGCAGTTCTTC.

This clonotype was seen at least ten times. This sequence joins TRBV6-5 and TRBJ1-2, with D uncertain. Germline CDR1 reads MNHEY; CDR2 reads SVGAGI. The length of the CDR3 is 13 residues. Between the trimmed V and J ends, which lost 4 bases and 0 bases, there was a span of 6 bases. CDR3 bases: TGTGCCAGCAGTTTTGCCCCTAACTATGGCTACACCTTC. Its translation is CASSFAPNYGYTF.

This clonotype appeared many times. The chain carries TRBV3-1 and TRBJ1-1, with a possible D match to TRBD1 (5 bases). Germline V lookup: CDR1 LGHDT, CDR2 YNNKEL (reference sequence). This CDR3 is built from 14 residues. Trimming left V 2 bases short and J 0 bases short, with 7 bases between. In DNA form, the CDR3 reads TGTGCCAGCAGCCAAAGGACACTGAACACTGAAGCTTTCTTT. Protein sequence: CASSQRTLNTEAFF.

This clonotype was seen repeatedly, ten times or more. The chain is built from TRBV10-1 and TRBJ2-3; possible D gene TRBD1, 5 bases. From germline, CDR1 is WNHNN and CDR2 SYGVQD (reference sequence). V lost 4 bases, J lost 5 bases, and 13 bases lay in between. The CDR3 has 14 residues. CDR3 region: CASSGQGRRDTQYF. CDR3 DNA: TGCGCCAGCAGTGGTCAGGGCCGACGAGATACGCAGTATTTT.

Many counts were recorded for this clonotype. CDR3 DNA sequence: TGCGCCAGCAGCCAAGAGCGTGGGGTGAGGAGCAATCAGCCCCAGCATTTT. Translated, it gives CASSQERGVRSNQPQHF. The V gene is TRBV4-3, the J gene TRBJ1-5, with D unclear. The CDR3 covers 17 residues. The germline gives CDR1 LGHNA, CDR2 YSLEER. V gave up 0 bases and J gave up 1 base, with 13 bases separating them.

This clonotype was recorded at least ten times. The V and J genes are TRBV12-3 or TRBV12-4 and TRBJ2-2, with 9 positions matching TRBD1. The CDR3 contains 15 residues. V lost 6 bases and J lost 6; bases outside the gene matches: 8. The CDR3 is CASSTWDRDAGELFF. The CDR3 region has the DNA TGTGCCAGCAGCACGTGGGACAGGGATGCCGGGGAGCTGTTTTTT.